This T cell receptor (beta chain) stems from a study of blood T cell repertoires in COVID-19. The CDR3 loop spans 13 amino acids. Trimming stripped 1 base from V and 1 base from J, with 4 bases between. In the original processing: Amplification of reference gene primers was used by the study to estimate nucleated cell counts. Clones were read by immunoSEQ multiplex PCR, and TCRdb kept only the in-frame ones, dropping some. From that table come the V and J calls and clone size; the DNA was used to work out D and trimming. The sample comprises about 200,000 clones, approximately 90% of which are singletons, and 9.5% to 13% rests with the top ten.

The chain is built from TRBV12-3 or TRBV12-4 and TRBJ1-1, with D unclear. The specimen was peripheral blood. This TCR was recovered from a woman aged 45-65 years with COVID-19, enrolled during active disease. The CDR3 DNA follows: TGTGCCAGCAGTTTAGGTAAGAACACTGAAGCTTTCTTT. It translates to CASSLGKNTEAFF.